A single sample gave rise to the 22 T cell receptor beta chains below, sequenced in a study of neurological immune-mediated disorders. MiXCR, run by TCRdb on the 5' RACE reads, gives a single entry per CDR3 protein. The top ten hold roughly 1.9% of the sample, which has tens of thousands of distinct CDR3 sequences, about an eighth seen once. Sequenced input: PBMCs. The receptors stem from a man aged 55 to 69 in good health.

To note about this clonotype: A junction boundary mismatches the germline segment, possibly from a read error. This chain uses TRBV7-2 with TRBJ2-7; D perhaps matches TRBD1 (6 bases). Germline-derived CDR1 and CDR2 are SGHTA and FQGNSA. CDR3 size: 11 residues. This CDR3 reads CVSSGGREQYF. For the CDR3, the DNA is TGTGTCAGCAGTGGGGGCCGCGAGCAGTACTTC.

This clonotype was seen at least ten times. The CDR3 reads CASKSWHNEQFF. In nucleotides, the CDR3 is TGTGCCAGCAAATCGTGGCACAATGAGCAGTTCTTC. The V and J genes are TRBV7-9 and TRBJ2-1; the D is unclear. Germline V gene sequence: CDR1 SEHNR, CDR2 FQNEAQ (reference sequence). The CDR3 totals 12 residues. The germline V and J ends were trimmed by 7 bases and 5 bases, with 9 bases remaining between them.

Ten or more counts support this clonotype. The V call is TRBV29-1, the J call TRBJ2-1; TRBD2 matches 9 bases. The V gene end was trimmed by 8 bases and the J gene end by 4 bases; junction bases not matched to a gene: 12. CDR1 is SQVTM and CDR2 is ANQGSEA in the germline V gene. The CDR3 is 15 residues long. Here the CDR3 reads CSTRQTSGHYNEQFF. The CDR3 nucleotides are TGCAGCACTCGTCAGACTAGCGGCCATTACAATGAGCAGTTCTTC.

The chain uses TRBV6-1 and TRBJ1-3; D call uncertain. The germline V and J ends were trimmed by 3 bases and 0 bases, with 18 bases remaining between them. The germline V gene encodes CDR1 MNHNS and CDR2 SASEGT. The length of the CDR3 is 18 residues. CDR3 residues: CASSERRDGGSSGNTIYF. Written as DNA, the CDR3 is TGTGCCAGCAGTGAGAGGCGCGACGGCGGATCCTCTGGAAACACCATATATTTT.

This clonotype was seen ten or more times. The CDR3: CSARDGLAKNIQYF. CDR3 nucleotide sequence: TGCAGTGCTAGAGACGGATTAGCCAAAAACATTCAGTACTTC. The V call is TRBV20-1, the J call TRBJ2-4; D gene unclear. The length of the CDR3 is 14 residues. The V gene's germline CDR1 is DFQATT and CDR2 SNEGSKA (reference sequence). With 0 bases removed from V and 0 bases from J, the gap between germline ends came to 6 bases.

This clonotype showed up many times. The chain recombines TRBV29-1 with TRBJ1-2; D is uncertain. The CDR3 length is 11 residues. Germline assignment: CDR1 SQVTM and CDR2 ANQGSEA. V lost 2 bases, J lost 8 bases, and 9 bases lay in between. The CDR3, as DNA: TGCAGCGTTGAATCCCGGCGGGGCTACACCTTC. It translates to CSVESRRGYTF.

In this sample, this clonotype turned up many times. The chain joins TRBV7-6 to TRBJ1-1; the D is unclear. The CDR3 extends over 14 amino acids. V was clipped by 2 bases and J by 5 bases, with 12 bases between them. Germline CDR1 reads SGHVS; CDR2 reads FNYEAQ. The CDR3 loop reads CASSLLVEMTEAFF. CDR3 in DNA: TGTGCCAGCAGCTTATTGGTGGAAATGACTGAAGCTTTCTTT.

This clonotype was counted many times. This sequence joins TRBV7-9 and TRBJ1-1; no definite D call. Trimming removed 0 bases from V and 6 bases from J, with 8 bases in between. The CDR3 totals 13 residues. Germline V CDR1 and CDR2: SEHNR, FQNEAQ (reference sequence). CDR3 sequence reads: CASSLATIAEAFF. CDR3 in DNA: TGTGCCAGCAGCTTAGCCACGATCGCTGAAGCTTTCTTT.

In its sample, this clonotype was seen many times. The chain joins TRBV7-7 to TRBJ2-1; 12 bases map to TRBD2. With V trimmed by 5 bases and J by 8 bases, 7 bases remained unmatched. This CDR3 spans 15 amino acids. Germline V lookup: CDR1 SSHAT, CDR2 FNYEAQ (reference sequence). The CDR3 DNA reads TGTGCCAGCAGCACCCTAGCGGGGGGGCCCCATGAGCAGTTCTTC. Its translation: CASSTLAGGPHEQFF.

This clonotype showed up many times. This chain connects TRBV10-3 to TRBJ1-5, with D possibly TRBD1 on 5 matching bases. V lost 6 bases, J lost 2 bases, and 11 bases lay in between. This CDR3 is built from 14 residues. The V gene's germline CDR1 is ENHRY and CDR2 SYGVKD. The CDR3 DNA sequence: TGTGCCATCAGCAGGGAGTATGGCAATCAGCCCCAGCATTTT. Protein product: CAISREYGNQPQHF.

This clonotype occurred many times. CDR3 amino acids: CASRPRREVNYGYTF. The CDR3, as DNA: TGTGCCAGCAGACCCCGCAGGGAGGTAAACTATGGCTACACCTTC. This chain links TRBV12-3 or TRBV12-4 with TRBJ1-2, with D perhaps TRBD1 (5 bases). V lost 6 bases, J lost 2 bases, and 16 bases lay in between. The CDR3 sequence is 15 residues long.

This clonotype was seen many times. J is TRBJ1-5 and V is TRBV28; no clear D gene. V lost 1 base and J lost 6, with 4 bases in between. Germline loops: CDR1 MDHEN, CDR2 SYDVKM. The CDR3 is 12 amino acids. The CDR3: CASSLSRQPQHF. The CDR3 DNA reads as TGTGCCAGCAGTTTATCTCGTCAGCCCCAGCATTTT.

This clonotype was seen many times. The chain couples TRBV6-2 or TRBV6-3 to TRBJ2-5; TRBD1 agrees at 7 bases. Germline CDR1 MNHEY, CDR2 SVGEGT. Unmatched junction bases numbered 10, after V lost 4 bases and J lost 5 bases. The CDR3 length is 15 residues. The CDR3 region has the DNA TGTGCCAGCAGTTTCCCGGCGACAGGGAAGGAGACCCAGTACTTC. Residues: CASSFPATGKETQYF.

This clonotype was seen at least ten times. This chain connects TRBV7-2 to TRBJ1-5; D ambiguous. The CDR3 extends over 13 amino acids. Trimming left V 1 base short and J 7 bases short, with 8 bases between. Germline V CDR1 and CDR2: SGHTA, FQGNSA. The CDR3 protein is CASSLDVKQPQHF. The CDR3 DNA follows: TGTGCCAGCAGCTTAGACGTTAAACAGCCCCAGCATTTT.

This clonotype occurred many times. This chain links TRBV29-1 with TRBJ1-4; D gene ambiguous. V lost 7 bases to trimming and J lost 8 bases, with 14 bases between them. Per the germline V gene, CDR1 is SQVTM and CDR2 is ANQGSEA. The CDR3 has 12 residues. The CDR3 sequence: CSAQSGREKLFF. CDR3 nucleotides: TGCAGCGCCCAGTCGGGGAGGGAAAAACTGTTTTTT. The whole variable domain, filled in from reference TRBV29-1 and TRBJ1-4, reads SAVISQKPSRDICQRGTSLTIQCQVDSQVTMMFWYRQQPGQSLTLIATANQGSEATYESGFVIDKFPISRPNLTFSTLTVSNMSPEDSSIYLCSAQSGREKLFFGSGTQLSVL.

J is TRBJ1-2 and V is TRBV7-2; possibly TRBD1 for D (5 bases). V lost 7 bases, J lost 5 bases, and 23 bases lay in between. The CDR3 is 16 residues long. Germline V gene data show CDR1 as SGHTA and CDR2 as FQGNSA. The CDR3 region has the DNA TGTGCCAGCAATCCTCGCCGGAGCGTGGGGCTTTATGGCTACACCTTC. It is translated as CASNPRRSVGLYGYTF.

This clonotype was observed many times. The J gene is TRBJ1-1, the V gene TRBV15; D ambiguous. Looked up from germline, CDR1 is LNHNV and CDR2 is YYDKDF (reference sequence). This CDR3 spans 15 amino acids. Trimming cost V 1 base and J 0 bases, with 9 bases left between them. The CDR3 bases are TGTGCCACCAGCAGAGTCGAGAAATTGAACACTGAAGCTTTCTTT. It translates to CATSRVEKLNTEAFF. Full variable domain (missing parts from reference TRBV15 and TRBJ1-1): DAMVIQNPRYQVTQFGKPVTLSCSQTLNHNVMYWYQQKSSQAPKLLFHYYDKDFNNEADTPDNFQSRRPNTSFCFLDIRSPGLGDTAMYLCATSRVEKLNTEAFFGQGTRLTVV.

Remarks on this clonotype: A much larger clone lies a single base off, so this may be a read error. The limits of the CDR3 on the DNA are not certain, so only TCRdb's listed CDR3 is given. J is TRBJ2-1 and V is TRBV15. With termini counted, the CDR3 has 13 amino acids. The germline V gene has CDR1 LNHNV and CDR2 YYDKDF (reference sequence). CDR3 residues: CATSRYFGDEQFF.

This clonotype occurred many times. As DNA, the CDR3 is TGCGCCAGCAGCCAACTCCCCCCCGGGACAGGGTACCACACTGAAGCTTTCTTT. It specifies CASSQLPPGTGYHTEAFF. This chain links TRBV4-3 with TRBJ1-1, with 9 bases aligning to TRBD1. The CDR3 is made up of 18 amino acids. The J segment lost 3 bases and the V segment lost 2 bases, leaving 13 bases of the junction unmatched. Germline V gives CDR1 LGHNA, CDR2 YSLEER.

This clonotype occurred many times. CDR3 loop: CASSPGTASLEQYF. The CDR3 nucleotides are TGCGCCAGCAGCCCCGGGACAGCCAGCCTCGAGCAGTACTTC. The chain links TRBV5-1 to TRBJ2-7, with 7 bases identical to TRBD1. The CDR3 runs 14 residues. Germline V CDR1 and CDR2: SGHRS, YFSETQ. V lost 4 bases to trimming and J lost 6 bases; unmatched junction nucleotides: 10.

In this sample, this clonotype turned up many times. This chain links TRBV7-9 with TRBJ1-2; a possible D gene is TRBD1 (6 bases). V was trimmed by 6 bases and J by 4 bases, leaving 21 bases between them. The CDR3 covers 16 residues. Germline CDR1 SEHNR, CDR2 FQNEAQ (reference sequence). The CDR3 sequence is CASSPEQGSVFYGYTF. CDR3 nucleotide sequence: TGTGCCAGCAGTCCAGAACAGGGCTCCGTGTTCTATGGCTACACCTTC. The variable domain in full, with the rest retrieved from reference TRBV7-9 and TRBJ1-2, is DTGVSQNPRHKITKRGQNVTFRCDPISEHNRLYWYRQTLGQGPEFLTYFQNEAQLEKSRLLSDRFSAERPKGSFSTLEIQRTEQGDSAMYLCASSPEQGSVFYGYTFGSGTRLTVV.

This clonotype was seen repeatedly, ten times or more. The CDR3 sequence is CASSSRPGGTEAFF. CDR3 DNA sequence: TGTGCCAGCAGCTCCCGGCCGGGAGGGACTGAAGCTTTCTTT. V is TRBV9 and J is TRBJ1-1; D is uncertain. Trimming pared 4 bases from V and 5 bases from J, leaving 15 bases between. Germline lookup yields CDR1 SGDLS and CDR2 YYNGEE. The CDR3 runs 14 residues. The full variable domain, its missing parts supplied by reference TRBV9 and TRBJ1-1, is DSGVTQTPKHLITATGQRVTLRCSPRSGDLSVYWYQQSLDQGLQFLIQYYNGEERAKGNILERFSAQQFPDLHSELNLSSLELGDSALYFCASSSRPGGTEAFFGQGTRLTVV.